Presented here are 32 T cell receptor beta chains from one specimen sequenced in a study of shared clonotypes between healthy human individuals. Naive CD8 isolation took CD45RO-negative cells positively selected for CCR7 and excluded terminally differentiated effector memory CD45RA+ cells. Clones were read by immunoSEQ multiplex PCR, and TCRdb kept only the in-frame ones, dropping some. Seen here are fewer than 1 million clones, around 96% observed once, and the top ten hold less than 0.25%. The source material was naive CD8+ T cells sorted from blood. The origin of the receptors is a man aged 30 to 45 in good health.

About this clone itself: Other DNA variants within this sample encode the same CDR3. The CDR3 here is CASSRSYEQYF. For the CDR3, the DNA is TGTGCCAGCAGCCGATCCTACGAGCAGTACTTC. The rearrangement uses TRBV7-9 and TRBJ2-7; the D is unclear. This CDR3 is built from 11 residues. The germline V gene has CDR1 SEHNR and CDR2 FQNEAQ (reference sequence). V was clipped by 5 bases and J by 1 base, with 3 bases between them.

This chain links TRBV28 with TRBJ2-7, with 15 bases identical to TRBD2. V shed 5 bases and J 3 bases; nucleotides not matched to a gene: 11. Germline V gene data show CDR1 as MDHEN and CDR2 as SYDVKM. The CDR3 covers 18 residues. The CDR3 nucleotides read TGTGCCAGCAGTGGGACTAGCGGGAGGTCGCACCATTTCTACGAGCAGTACTTC. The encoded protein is CASSGTSGRSHHFYEQYF.

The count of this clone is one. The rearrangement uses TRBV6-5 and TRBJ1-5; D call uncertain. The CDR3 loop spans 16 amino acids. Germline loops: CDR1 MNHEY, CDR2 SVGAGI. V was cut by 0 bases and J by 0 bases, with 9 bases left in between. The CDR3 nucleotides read TGTGCCAGCAGTTACTCGGCCAAGGATAGCAATCAGCCCCAGCATTTT. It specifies CASSYSAKDSNQPQHF.

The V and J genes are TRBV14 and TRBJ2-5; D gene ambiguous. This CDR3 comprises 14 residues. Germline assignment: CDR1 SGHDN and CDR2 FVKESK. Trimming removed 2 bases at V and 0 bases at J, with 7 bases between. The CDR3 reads CASSQRIYQETQYF. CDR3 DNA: TGTGCCAGCAGCCAAAGGATCTACCAAGAGACCCAGTACTTC.

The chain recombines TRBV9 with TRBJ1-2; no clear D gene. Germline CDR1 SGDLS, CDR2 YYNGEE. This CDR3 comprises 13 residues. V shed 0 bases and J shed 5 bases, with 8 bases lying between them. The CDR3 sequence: CASSVGGSYGYTF. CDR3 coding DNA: TGTGCCAGCAGCGTAGGAGGGAGTTATGGCTACACCTTC.

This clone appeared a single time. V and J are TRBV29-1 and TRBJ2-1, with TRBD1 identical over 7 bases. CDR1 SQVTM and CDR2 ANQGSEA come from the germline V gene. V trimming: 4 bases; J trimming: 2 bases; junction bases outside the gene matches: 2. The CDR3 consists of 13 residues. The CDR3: CSVADRAYNEQFF. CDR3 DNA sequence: TGCAGCGTTGCAGACAGGGCCTACAATGAGCAGTTCTTC.

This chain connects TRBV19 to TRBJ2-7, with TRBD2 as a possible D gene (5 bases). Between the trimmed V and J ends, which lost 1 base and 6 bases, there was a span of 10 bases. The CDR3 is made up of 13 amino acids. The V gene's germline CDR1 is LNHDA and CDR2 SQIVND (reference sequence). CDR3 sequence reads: CASSIVSSGEQYF. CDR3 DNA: TGTGCCAGTAGTATAGTTTCCAGCGGCGAGCAGTACTTC.

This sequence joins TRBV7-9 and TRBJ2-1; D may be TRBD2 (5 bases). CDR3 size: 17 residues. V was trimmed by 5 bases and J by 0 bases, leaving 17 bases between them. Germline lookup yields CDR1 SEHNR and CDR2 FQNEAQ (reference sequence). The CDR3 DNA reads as TGTGCCAGCAGCCGAGAGGGTCGAAGGAGCTCCTACAATGAGCAGTTCTTC. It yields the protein CASSREGRRSSYNEQFF.

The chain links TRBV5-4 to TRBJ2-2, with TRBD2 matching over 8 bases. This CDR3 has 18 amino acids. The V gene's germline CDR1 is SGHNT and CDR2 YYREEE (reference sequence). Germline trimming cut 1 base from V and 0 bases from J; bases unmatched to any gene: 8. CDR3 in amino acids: CASSLKLAVFANTGELFF. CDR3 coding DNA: TGTGCCAGCAGCTTGAAACTAGCGGTCTTCGCGAACACCGGGGAGCTGTTTTTT.

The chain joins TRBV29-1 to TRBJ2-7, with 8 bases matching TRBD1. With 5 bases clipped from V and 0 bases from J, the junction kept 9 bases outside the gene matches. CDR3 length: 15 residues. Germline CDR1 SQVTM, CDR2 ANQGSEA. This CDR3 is CSVHQTGDNSYEQYF. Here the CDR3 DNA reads TGCAGCGTTCACCAGACAGGGGATAACTCCTACGAGCAGTACTTC.

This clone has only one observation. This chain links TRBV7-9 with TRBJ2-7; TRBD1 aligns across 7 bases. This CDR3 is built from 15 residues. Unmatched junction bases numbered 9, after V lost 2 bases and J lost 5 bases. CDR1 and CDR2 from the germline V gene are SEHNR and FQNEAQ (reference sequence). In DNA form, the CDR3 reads TGTGCCAGCAGCTTACCCCGACAGGGAGCGGACGAGCAGTACTTC. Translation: CASSLPRQGADEQYF.

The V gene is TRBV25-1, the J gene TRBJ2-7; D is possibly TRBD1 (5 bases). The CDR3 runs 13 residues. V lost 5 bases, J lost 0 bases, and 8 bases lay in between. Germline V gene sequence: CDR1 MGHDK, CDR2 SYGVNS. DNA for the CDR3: TGTGCCAGCAGTAGTGGGGCCTCCTACGAGCAGTACTTC. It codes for CASSSGASYEQYF.

The CDR3 here is CASSPEAANIQYF. CDR3 DNA sequence: TGCGCCAGCAGCCCCGAAGCAGCCAACATTCAGTACTTC. V is TRBV5-1 and J is TRBJ2-4, with D uncertain. The CDR3 has 13 amino acids. CDR1 is SGHRS and CDR2 is YFSETQ in the germline V gene. Trimming took off 4 bases at V and 7 bases at J, with 12 bases between the two ends.

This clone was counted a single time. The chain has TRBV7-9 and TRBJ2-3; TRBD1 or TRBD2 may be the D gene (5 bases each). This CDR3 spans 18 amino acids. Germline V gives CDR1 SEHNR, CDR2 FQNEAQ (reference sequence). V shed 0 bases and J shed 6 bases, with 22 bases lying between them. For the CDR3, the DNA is TGTGCCAGCAGCTTAGCCGGGGCTAGCTTTGAGTACACGGATACGCAGTATTTT. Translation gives CASSLAGASFEYTDTQYF.

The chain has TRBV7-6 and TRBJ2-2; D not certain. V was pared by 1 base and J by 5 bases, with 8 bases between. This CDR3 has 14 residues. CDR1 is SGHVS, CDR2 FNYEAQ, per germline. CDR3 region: CASSLDRETGELFF. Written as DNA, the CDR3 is TGTGCCAGCAGCTTAGACAGAGAAACCGGGGAGCTGTTTTTT. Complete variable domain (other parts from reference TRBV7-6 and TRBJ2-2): GAGVSQSPRYKVTKRGQDVALRCDPISGHVSLYWYRQALGQGPEFLTYFNYEAQQDKSGLPNDRFSAERPEGSISTLTIQRTEQRDSAMYRCASSLDRETGELFFGEGSRLTVL.

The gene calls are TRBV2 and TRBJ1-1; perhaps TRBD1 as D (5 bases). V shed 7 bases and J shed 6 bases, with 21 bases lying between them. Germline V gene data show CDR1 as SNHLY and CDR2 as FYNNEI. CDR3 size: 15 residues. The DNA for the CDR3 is TGTGCCAGCAACCGGCCACAGGAGGCTCCGTCTGAAGCTTTCTTT. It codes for CASNRPQEAPSEAFF.

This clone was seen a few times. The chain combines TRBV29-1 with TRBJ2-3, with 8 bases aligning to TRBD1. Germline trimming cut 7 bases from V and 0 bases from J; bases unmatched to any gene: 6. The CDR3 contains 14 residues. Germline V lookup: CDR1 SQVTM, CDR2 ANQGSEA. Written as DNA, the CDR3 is TGCAGCGGGACAGGGCGGTTGAGCACAGATACGCAGTATTTT. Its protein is CSGTGRLSTDTQYF.

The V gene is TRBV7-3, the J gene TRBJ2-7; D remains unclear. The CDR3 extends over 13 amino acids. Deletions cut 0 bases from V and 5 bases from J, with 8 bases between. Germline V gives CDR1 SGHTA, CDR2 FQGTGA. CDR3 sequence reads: CASSLTAKNEQYF. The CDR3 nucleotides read TGTGCCAGCAGCTTAACGGCAAAAAACGAGCAGTACTTC.

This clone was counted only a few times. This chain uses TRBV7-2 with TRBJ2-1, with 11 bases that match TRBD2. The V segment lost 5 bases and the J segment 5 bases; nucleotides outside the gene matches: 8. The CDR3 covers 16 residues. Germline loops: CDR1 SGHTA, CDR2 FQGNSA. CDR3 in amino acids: CASSPGPGLADNEQFF. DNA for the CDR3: TGTGCCAGCAGCCCCGGCCCGGGACTAGCGGACAATGAGCAGTTCTTC.

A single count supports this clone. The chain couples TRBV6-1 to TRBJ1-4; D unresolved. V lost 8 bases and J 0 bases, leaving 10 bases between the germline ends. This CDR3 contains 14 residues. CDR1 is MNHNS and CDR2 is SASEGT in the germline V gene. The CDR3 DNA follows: TGTGCCAGCGCCAAAGATGCAACTAATGAAAAACTGTTTTTT. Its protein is CASAKDATNEKLFF.

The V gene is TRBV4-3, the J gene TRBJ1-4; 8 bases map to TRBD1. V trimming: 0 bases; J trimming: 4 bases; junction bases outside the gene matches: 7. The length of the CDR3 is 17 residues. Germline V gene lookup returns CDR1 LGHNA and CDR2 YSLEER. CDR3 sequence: CASSQDRIGQGNEKLFF. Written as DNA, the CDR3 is TGCGCCAGCAGCCAAGATCGGATAGGACAGGGTAATGAAAAACTGTTTTTT.

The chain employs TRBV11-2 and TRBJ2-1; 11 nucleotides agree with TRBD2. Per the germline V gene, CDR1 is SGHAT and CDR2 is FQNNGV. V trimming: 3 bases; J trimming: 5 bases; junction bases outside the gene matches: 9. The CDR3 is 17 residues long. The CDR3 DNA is TGTGCCAGCAGCTTTTTAAGGGGGACTAGCGGACACAATGAGCAGTTCTTC. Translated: CASSFLRGTSGHNEQFF. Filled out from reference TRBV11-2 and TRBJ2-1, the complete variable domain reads EAGVAQSPRYKIIEKRQSVAFWCNPISGHATLYWYQQILGQGPKLLIQFQNNGVVDDSQLPKDRFSAERLKGVDSTLKIQPAKLEDSAVYLCASSFLRGTSGHNEQFFGPGTRLTVL.

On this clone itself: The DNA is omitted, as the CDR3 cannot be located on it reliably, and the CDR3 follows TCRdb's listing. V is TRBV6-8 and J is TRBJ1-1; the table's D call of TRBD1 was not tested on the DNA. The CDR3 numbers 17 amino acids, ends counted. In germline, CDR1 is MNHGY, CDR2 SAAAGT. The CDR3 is CPPPGQGKYRCGTEAFF.

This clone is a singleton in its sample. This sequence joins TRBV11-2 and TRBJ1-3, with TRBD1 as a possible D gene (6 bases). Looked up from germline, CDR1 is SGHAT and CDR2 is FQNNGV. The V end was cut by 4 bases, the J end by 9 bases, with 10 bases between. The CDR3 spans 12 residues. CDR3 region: CASSSTGPTIYF. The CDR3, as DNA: TGTGCCAGCAGCTCAACAGGGCCCACCATATATTTT.

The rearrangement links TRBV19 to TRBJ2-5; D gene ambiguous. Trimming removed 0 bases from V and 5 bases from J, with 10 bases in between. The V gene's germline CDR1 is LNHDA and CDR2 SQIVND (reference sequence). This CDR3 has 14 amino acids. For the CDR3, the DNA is TGTGCCAGTAGTATAGAGCTACATGATGAGACCCAGTACTTC. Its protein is CASSIELHDETQYF.

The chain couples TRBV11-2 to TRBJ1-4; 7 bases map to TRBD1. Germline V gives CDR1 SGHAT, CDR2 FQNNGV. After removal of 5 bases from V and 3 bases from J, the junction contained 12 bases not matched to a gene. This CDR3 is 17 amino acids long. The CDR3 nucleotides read TGTGCCAGCAGCCCGGGACAGACCTTTCCCGCTAATGAAAAACTGTTTTTT. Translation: CASSPGQTFPANEKLFF.

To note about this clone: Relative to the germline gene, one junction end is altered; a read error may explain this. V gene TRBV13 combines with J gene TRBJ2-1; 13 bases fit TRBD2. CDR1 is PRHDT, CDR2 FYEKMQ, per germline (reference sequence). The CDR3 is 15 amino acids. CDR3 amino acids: CASSLGTSGENGQFF. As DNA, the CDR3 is TGTGCCAGCAGCTTGGGGACTAGCGGGGAAAATGGGCAGTTCTTC.

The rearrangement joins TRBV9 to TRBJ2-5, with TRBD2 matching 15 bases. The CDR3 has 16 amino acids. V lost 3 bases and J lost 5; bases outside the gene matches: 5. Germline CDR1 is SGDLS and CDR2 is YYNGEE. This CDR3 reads CASSGRTSGRAETQYF. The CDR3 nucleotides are TGTGCCAGCAGCGGACGGACTAGCGGGAGGGCCGAGACCCAGTACTTC.

The CDR3 DNA reads as TGCGCCAGCAGCCCGCTATCCTCCTCCTACGAGCAGTACTTC. Translation: CASSPLSSSYEQYF. V is TRBV5-1 and J is TRBJ2-7; D remains unclear. Germline CDR1 reads SGHRS; CDR2 reads YFSETQ. Trimming removed 4 bases from V and 0 bases from J, with 11 bases in between. The CDR3 has 14 residues.

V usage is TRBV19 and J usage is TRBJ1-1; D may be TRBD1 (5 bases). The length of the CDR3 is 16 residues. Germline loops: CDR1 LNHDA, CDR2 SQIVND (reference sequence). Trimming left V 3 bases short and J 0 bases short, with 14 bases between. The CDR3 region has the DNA TGTGCCAGTAGTATCGGGTGGGGCCAGATGAACACTGAAGCTTTCTTT. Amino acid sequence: CASSIGWGQMNTEAFF. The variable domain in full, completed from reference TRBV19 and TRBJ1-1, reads DGGITQSPKYLFRKEGQNVTLSCEQNLNHDAMYWYRQDPGQGLRLIYYSQIVNDFQKGDIAEGYSVSREKKESFPLTVTSAQKNPTAFYLCASSIGWGQMNTEAFFGQGTRLTVV.

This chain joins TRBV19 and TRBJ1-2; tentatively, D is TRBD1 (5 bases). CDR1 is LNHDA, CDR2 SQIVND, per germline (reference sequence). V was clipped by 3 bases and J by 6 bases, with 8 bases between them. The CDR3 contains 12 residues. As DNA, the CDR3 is TGTGCCAGTAGTATCCTAGGGGATGGCTACACCTTC. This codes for CASSILGDGYTF.

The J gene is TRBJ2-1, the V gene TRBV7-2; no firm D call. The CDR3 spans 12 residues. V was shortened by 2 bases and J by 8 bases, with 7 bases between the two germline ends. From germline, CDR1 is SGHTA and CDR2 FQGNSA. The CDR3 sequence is CASSLSVHEQFF. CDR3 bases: TGTGCCAGCAGCTTATCCGTCCATGAGCAGTTCTTC.